This T cell receptor beta chain stems from a study of T cell repertoires in cytomegalovirus infection. For the study at large: Matching HLA type and CMV infection were both indicated by public TCR beta signatures. Whole-study results and caveats: Clonotypes of TCR beta that were HLA-C-restricted and CMV-specific dominated the ex vivo response. CMV carriers with the relevant HLA were identified by cumulative public TCR beta family frequency.

Points on this clonotype: Its antigen is unknown.

TCRdb fed the reads into MiXCR, producing one record per CDR3 protein. The sample yields about 320,000 distinct CDR3 sequences, 9.5% seen once. The CDR3 is made up of 15 amino acids. With 2 bases clipped from V and 9 bases from J, the junction kept 6 bases outside the gene matches. CDR1 and CDR2 (germline): MNHEY, SVGAGI. The V gene is TRBV6-5, the J gene TRBJ1-6, with 8 bases aligning to TRBD1. The sequence came from a human donor in good health (CMV status not recorded). Some clones in this sample may be carry-over from other donors' samples. Sequenced material: PBMCs. In DNA form, the CDR3 reads TGTGCCAGCAGTTACGGCAGGGGGCTAAGTTCACCCCTCCACTTT. Translation gives CASSYGRGLSSPLHF.